A selection of T cell receptor beta chains follows, all from one sample in a study of control samples from healthy donors and cancer patients. Measured with immunoSEQ multiplex PCR; TCRdb has only the in-frame clones, and not every one. Among 45,000 or so clones listed, 75% to 95% were seen once. What was sequenced was PBMCs. Receptor source: a woman aged 40 to 50 with head and neck cancer. The CDR3 runs from the conserved cysteine through the conserved F or W. Each record gives: CDR3 length, D gene, J gene, V gene, clone size, CDR3 protein, CDR3 DNA. The D gene is left open where the match is weak. Where a row states a size, it is once, few, many or the class of an expanded clone; other rows omit it.

cdr3_length: 13; d_call: NA; j_call: TRBJ1-1; v_call: TRBV6-6; clone_size: NA; cdr3_aa: CASSFRVNTEAFF; cdr3_nt: TGTGCCAGCAGCTTCAGGGTTAACACTGAAGCTTTCTTT
cdr3_length: 16; d_call: TRBD1; j_call: TRBJ1-2; v_call: TRBV6-1; clone_size: NA; cdr3_aa: CASSEIFGDRVKGYTF; cdr3_nt: TGTGCCAGCAGTGAAATCTTCGGGGACAGGGTAAAAGGCTACACCTTC
cdr3_length: 14; d_call: NA; j_call: TRBJ2-7; v_call: TRBV5-4; clone_size: NA; cdr3_aa: CASSLWTSPYEQYF; cdr3_nt: TGTGCCAGCAGCCTGTGGACAAGCCCCTACGAGCAGTACTTC
cdr3_length: 12; d_call: NA; j_call: TRBJ2-7; v_call: TRBV20-1; clone_size: NA; cdr3_aa: CSASPGAYEQYF; cdr3_nt: TGCAGTGCTAGTCCAGGAGCCTACGAGCAGTACTTC
cdr3_length: 17; d_call: TRBD2; j_call: TRBJ2-1; v_call: TRBV18; clone_size: NA; cdr3_aa: CASSPLFGTSGNNEQFF; cdr3_nt: TGTGCCAGCTCACCGCTTTTCGGGACTAGCGGGAACAATGAGCAGTTCTTC
cdr3_length: 16; d_call: TRBD2; j_call: TRBJ2-7; v_call: TRBV3-1/TRBV3-2; clone_size: NA; cdr3_aa: CASSQGQAGGPYEQYF; cdr3_nt: TGTGCCAGCAGCCAAGGTCAAGCGGGAGGACCTTACGAGCAGTACTTC
cdr3_length: 17; d_call: TRBD2; j_call: TRBJ2-5; v_call: TRBV4-1; clone_size: NA; cdr3_aa: CASSLGLAGGGGETQYF; cdr3_nt: TGCGCCAGCAGCCTTGGACTAGCGGGAGGCGGGGGAGAGACCCAGTACTTC
cdr3_length: 13; d_call: TRBD1; j_call: TRBJ1-1; v_call: TRBV6-6; clone_size: NA; cdr3_aa: CASSRGQGLEAFF; cdr3_nt: TGTGCCAGCAGTAGGGGACAGGGTTTGGAAGCTTTCTTT
cdr3_length: 18; d_call: NA; j_call: TRBJ1-6; v_call: TRBV4-1; clone_size: NA; cdr3_aa: CASSQEGQGSSYNSPLHF; cdr3_nt: TGCGCCAGCAGCCAAGAAGGGCAGGGCAGCTCCTATAATTCACCCCTCCACTTT
cdr3_length: 11; d_call: NA; j_call: TRBJ1-2; v_call: TRBV20-1; clone_size: NA; cdr3_aa: CSAARQYGYTF; cdr3_nt: TGCAGTGCTGCCCGACAGTATGGCTACACCTTC
cdr3_length: 17; d_call: NA; j_call: TRBJ1-2; v_call: TRBV12-5; clone_size: NA; cdr3_aa: CASGLEVHGVGIYGYTF; cdr3_nt: TGTGCTAGTGGTTTGGAGGTACATGGGGTGGGGATCTATGGCTACACCTTC
cdr3_length: 14; d_call: NA; j_call: TRBJ2-2; v_call: TRBV3-1/TRBV3-2; clone_size: NA; cdr3_aa: CASSRRDFNGELFF; cdr3_nt: TGTGCCAGCAGCCGGAGGGATTTTAACGGGGAGCTGTTTTTT
cdr3_length: 11; d_call: NA; j_call: TRBJ1-3; v_call: TRBV29-1; clone_size: once; cdr3_aa: CSGETGNTIYF; cdr3_nt: TGCAGCGGGGAAACTGGAAACACCATATATTTT
cdr3_length: 14; d_call: NA; j_call: TRBJ2-5; v_call: TRBV6-5; clone_size: NA; cdr3_aa: CASTSGGYQETQYF; cdr3_nt: TGTGCCAGCACATCGGGCGGGTACCAAGAGACCCAGTACTTC
cdr3_length: 14; d_call: NA; j_call: TRBJ2-2; v_call: TRBV5-1; clone_size: NA; cdr3_aa: CASRRDSNTGELFF; cdr3_nt: TGCGCCAGCAGAAGGGACTCGAACACCGGGGAGCTGTTTTTT
cdr3_length: 16; d_call: NA; j_call: TRBJ2-7; v_call: TRBV3-1/TRBV3-2; clone_size: NA; cdr3_aa: CASSQVSGAGSYEQYF; cdr3_nt: TGTGCCAGCAGCCAAGTGTCTGGGGCGGGGAGCTACGAGCAGTACTTC
cdr3_length: 14; d_call: NA; j_call: TRBJ1-1; v_call: TRBV29-1; clone_size: NA; cdr3_aa: CSVEIEVNKFVAFF; cdr3_nt: TGCAGCGTTGAAATAGAAGTTAACAAATTCGTAGCTTTCTTT
cdr3_length: 16; d_call: NA; j_call: TRBJ1-5; v_call: TRBV19; clone_size: NA; cdr3_aa: CASSIVTRMSNQPQHF; cdr3_nt: TGTGCCAGTAGTATAGTCACCCGGATGAGCAATCAGCCCCAGCATTTT
cdr3_length: 14; d_call: TRBD2; j_call: TRBJ2-5; v_call: TRBV25-1; clone_size: NA; cdr3_aa: CASSRGGTLGTQYF; cdr3_nt: TGTGCCAGCAGTCGGGGGGGCACCTTAGGGACCCAGTACTTC
cdr3_length: 14; d_call: NA; j_call: TRBJ2-7; v_call: TRBV6-6; clone_size: few; cdr3_aa: CASSSRQDLGEQYF; cdr3_nt: TGTGCCAGCAGTTCTAGGCAGGATCTCGGGGAGCAGTACTTC
cdr3_length: 15; d_call: NA; j_call: TRBJ1-2; v_call: TRBV3-1/TRBV3-2; clone_size: NA; cdr3_aa: CASSLRAGANYGYTF; cdr3_nt: TGTGCCAGCAGCCTACGGGCAGGGGCTAACTATGGCTACACCTTC
cdr3_length: 16; d_call: TRBD1; j_call: TRBJ1-1; v_call: TRBV6-2/TRBV6-3; clone_size: NA; cdr3_aa: CASIPPLGQGNTEAFF; cdr3_nt: TGTGCCAGCATCCCCCCCCTGGGACAGGGGAACACTGAAGCTTTCTTT
cdr3_length: 13; d_call: TRBD2; j_call: TRBJ2-5; v_call: TRBV28; clone_size: NA; cdr3_aa: CASGSGNQETQYF; cdr3_nt: TGTGCCAGCGGTAGCGGGAATCAAGAGACCCAGTACTTC
cdr3_length: 13; d_call: NA; j_call: TRBJ1-1; v_call: TRBV7-3; clone_size: NA; cdr3_aa: CASSLPPAGEAFF; cdr3_nt: TGTGCCAGCAGCTTACCACCTGCCGGGGAAGCTTTCTTT
cdr3_length: 13; d_call: NA; j_call: TRBJ1-2; v_call: TRBV30; clone_size: NA; cdr3_aa: CARRTEHGYGYTF; cdr3_nt: TGTGCCCGCCGGACAGAGCATGGATATGGCTACACCTTC
cdr3_length: 15; d_call: NA; j_call: TRBJ1-1; v_call: TRBV7-2; clone_size: NA; cdr3_aa: CASSPTGTMNTEAFF; cdr3_nt: TGTGCCAGCAGCCCTACCGGGACAATGAACACTGAAGCTTTCTTT
cdr3_length: 14; d_call: TRBD1; j_call: TRBJ1-2; v_call: TRBV6-5; clone_size: NA; cdr3_aa: CASSYGTGRYGYTF; cdr3_nt: TGTGCCAGCAGTTACGGGACAGGCCGCTATGGCTACACCTTC
cdr3_length: 15; d_call: TRBD1; j_call: TRBJ1-1; v_call: TRBV19; clone_size: NA; cdr3_aa: CASSIGVDRGTEAFF; cdr3_nt: TGTGCCAGTAGTATTGGGGTGGACAGGGGCACTGAAGCTTTCTTT
cdr3_length: 14; d_call: NA; j_call: TRBJ2-5; v_call: TRBV7-9; clone_size: NA; cdr3_aa: CASSRGGGGETQYF; cdr3_nt: TGTGCCAGCAGCCGAGGGGGCGGGGGAGAGACCCAGTACTTC
cdr3_length: 13; d_call: NA; j_call: TRBJ2-7; v_call: TRBV27; clone_size: NA; cdr3_aa: CASSFAGSYEQYF; cdr3_nt: TGTGCCAGCAGTTTTGCTGGCTCCTACGAGCAGTACTTC
cdr3_length: 13; d_call: NA; j_call: TRBJ2-1; v_call: TRBV6-5; clone_size: once; cdr3_aa: CASGTVSYNEQFF; cdr3_nt: TGTGCCAGCGGGACCGTATCCTACAATGAGCAGTTCTTC
cdr3_length: 16; d_call: TRBD2; j_call: TRBJ2-6; v_call: TRBV6-6; clone_size: NA; cdr3_aa: CASSYLAVSGANVLTF; cdr3_nt: TGTGCCAGCAGTTACCTAGCGGTCTCGGGGGCCAACGTCCTGACTTTC
cdr3_length: 13; d_call: NA; j_call: TRBJ2-5; v_call: TRBV6-5; clone_size: NA; cdr3_aa: CASSPRPQETQYF; cdr3_nt: TGTGCCAGCAGCCCACGGCCGCAAGAGACCCAGTACTTC
cdr3_length: 15; d_call: NA; j_call: TRBJ1-2; v_call: TRBV6-5; clone_size: NA; cdr3_aa: CASSYSLQNTVGYTF; cdr3_nt: TGTGCCAGCAGTTACTCGTTACAGAATACCGTTGGCTACACCTTC
cdr3_length: 15; d_call: TRBD2; j_call: TRBJ2-5; v_call: TRBV19; clone_size: NA; cdr3_aa: CARPRTSAEYGTQYF; cdr3_nt: TGTGCCAGACCGAGGACTAGCGCGGAATACGGGACCCAGTACTTC
cdr3_length: 14; d_call: NA; j_call: TRBJ2-7; v_call: TRBV5-1; clone_size: NA; cdr3_aa: CASRDTSGNYEQYF; cdr3_nt: TGCGCCAGCAGAGATACAAGCGGAAATTACGAGCAGTACTTC
cdr3_length: 14; d_call: TRBD1; j_call: TRBJ2-5; v_call: TRBV19; clone_size: NA; cdr3_aa: CASETGTAQETQYF; cdr3_nt: TGTGCCAGTGAGACCGGGACAGCCCAAGAGACCCAGTACTTC
cdr3_length: 14; d_call: NA; j_call: TRBJ1-2; v_call: TRBV5-4; clone_size: NA; cdr3_aa: CASSLTQGLYGYTF; cdr3_nt: TGTGCCAGCAGCCTAACGCAGGGGCTCTATGGCTACACCTTC
cdr3_length: 16; d_call: TRBD2; j_call: TRBJ2-1; v_call: TRBV27; clone_size: NA; cdr3_aa: CASSLSAGAGYNEQFF; cdr3_nt: TGTGCCAGCAGTCTCTCAGCGGGAGCAGGCTACAATGAGCAGTTCTTC
cdr3_length: 15; d_call: TRBD2; j_call: TRBJ2-5; v_call: TRBV7-3; clone_size: NA; cdr3_aa: CASSLMVGGRETQYF; cdr3_nt: TGTGCCAGCAGCTTAATGGTGGGCGGGAGAGAGACCCAGTACTTC
cdr3_length: 14; d_call: NA; j_call: TRBJ2-7; v_call: TRBV2; clone_size: NA; cdr3_aa: CASSSGSLSYEQYF; cdr3_nt: TGTGCCAGCAGTTCAGGCTCCCTCTCCTACGAGCAGTACTTC
cdr3_length: 14; d_call: NA; j_call: TRBJ2-7; v_call: TRBV11-2; clone_size: NA; cdr3_aa: CASSLVDRLSEQYF; cdr3_nt: TGTGCCAGCAGCTTAGTCGACAGGTTATCCGAGCAGTACTTC
cdr3_length: 15; d_call: TRBD1; j_call: TRBJ1-3; v_call: TRBV11-3; clone_size: NA; cdr3_aa: CASSRGTDSGNTIYF; cdr3_nt: TGTGCCAGCAGCCGAGGGACAGACTCTGGAAACACCATATATTTT
cdr3_length: 15; d_call: NA; j_call: TRBJ2-3; v_call: TRBV6-5; clone_size: NA; cdr3_aa: CASSRSSVLANTQYF; cdr3_nt: TGTGCCAGCAGTCGCTCTTCGGTATTGGCGAATACGCAGTATTTT
cdr3_length: 15; d_call: NA; j_call: TRBJ2-7; v_call: TRBV5-1; clone_size: NA; cdr3_aa: CASSLDGQYSYEQYF; cdr3_nt: TGCGCCAGCAGCTTGGATGGGCAGTACTCCTACGAGCAGTACTTC
cdr3_length: 13; d_call: NA; j_call: TRBJ2-7; v_call: TRBV6-5; clone_size: NA; cdr3_aa: CASSSGSLLGQYF; cdr3_nt: TGTGCCAGCAGTTCAGGGAGTCTACTCGGGCAGTACTTC
cdr3_length: 21; d_call: TRBD2; j_call: TRBJ2-1; v_call: TRBV3-1/TRBV3-2; clone_size: NA; cdr3_aa: CASSQGVGSSGGSRSYNEQFF; cdr3_nt: TGTGCCAGCAGCCAAGGGGTAGGATCTAGCGGGGGGTCTCGCTCCTACAATGAGCAGTTCTTC
cdr3_length: 14; d_call: TRBD1; j_call: TRBJ1-2; v_call: TRBV4-1; clone_size: few; cdr3_aa: CASSQGVQGGGYTF; cdr3_nt: TGCGCCAGCAGCCAAGGAGTGCAGGGGGGAGGCTACACCTTC
cdr3_length: 14; d_call: NA; j_call: TRBJ1-1; v_call: TRBV6-5; clone_size: once; cdr3_aa: CASSRDNSGTEAFF; cdr3_nt: TGTGCCAGCAGTAGGGACAACTCGGGGACTGAAGCTTTCTTT
cdr3_length: 17; d_call: TRBD1; j_call: TRBJ2-1; v_call: TRBV4-2; clone_size: once; cdr3_aa: CASSQERLTGASNEQFF; cdr3_nt: TGTGCCAGCAGCCAAGAAAGGCTAACAGGGGCATCGAATGAGCAGTTCTTC